This paragraph covers one T cell receptor (beta chain) sequence. Its antigen is still unknown. The source of the sample is a study of graft-versus-host responses after intestinal transplantation. Study information: Multivisceral, liver-intestinal, or isolated intestinal transplants were performed in recipients. Study findings and constraints: After transplant, early declines in HvG clones were associated with peak levels of circulating GvH clones. GvH clones were identified in recipient marrow, with some first appearing in ileum or blood.

Libraries were prepared by immunoSEQ multiplex PCR; TCRdb keeps only in-frame clonotypes and omits some of them. The sample consists of approximately 99,000 clones, 91% of them appearing once. Germline CDR1 is KGHSH and CDR2 is LQKENI. V lost 3 bases and J lost 1; bases outside the gene matches: 4. The length of the CDR3 is 15 residues. The receptor's source is a human donor who was the organ donor for an intestinal transplant. V usage is TRBV18 and J usage is TRBJ1-1; 8 positions match TRBD1. The sequenced sample was unstimulated CD4+ T cells sorted from spleen or lymph node cells, obtained before transplant. The CDR3 region has the DNA TGTGCCAGCTCACCGGCCGGGACAGGGAACACTGAAGCTTTCTTT. Translation gives CASSPAGTGNTEAFF.